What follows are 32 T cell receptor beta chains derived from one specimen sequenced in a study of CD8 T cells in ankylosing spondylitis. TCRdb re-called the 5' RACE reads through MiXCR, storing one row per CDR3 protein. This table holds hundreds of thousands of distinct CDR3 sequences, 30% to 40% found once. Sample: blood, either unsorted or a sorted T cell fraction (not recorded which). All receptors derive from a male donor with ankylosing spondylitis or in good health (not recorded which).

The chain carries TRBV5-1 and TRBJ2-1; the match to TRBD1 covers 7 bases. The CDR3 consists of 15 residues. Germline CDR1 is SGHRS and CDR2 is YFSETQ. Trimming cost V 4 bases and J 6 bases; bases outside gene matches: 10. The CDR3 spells CASSPGRGSGNEQFF. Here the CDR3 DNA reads TGCGCCAGCAGCCCGGGCAGGGGGTCGGGCAATGAGCAGTTCTTC.

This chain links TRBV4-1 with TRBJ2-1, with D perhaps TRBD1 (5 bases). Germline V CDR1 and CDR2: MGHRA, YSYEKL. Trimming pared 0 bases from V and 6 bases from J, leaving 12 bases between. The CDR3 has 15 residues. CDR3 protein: CASSQDGQGFNEQFF. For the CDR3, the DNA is TGCGCCAGCAGCCAAGATGGTCAGGGATTCAATGAGCAGTTCTTC.

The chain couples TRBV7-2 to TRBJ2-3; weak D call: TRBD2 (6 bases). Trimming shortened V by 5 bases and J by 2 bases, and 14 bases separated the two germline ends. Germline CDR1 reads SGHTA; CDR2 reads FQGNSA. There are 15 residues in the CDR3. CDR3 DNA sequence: TGTGCCAGCAGCCTTCTGGGCGGGATCACAGATACGCAGTATTTT. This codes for CASSLLGGITDTQYF.

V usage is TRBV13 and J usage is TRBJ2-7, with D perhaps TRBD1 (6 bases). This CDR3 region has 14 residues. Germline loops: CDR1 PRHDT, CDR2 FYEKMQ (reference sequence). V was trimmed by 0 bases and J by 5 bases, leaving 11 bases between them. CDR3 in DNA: TGTGCCAGCAGCTTAGGCAGGGGAGCAGACGAGCAGTACTTC. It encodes CASSLGRGADEQYF.

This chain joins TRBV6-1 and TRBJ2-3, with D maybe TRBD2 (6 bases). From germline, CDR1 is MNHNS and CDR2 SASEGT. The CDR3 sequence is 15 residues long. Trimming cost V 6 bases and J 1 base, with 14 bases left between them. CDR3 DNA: TGTGCCAGCAGCACCAAGGTAGCGGGCACAGATACGCAGTATTTT. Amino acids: CASSTKVAGTDTQYF.

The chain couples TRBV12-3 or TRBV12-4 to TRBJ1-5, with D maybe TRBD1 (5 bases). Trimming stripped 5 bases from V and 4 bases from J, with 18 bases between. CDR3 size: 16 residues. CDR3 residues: CASSPPGRELNQPQHF. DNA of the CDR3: TGTGCCAGCAGTCCCCCGGGACGGGAACTAAATCAGCCCCAGCATTTT.

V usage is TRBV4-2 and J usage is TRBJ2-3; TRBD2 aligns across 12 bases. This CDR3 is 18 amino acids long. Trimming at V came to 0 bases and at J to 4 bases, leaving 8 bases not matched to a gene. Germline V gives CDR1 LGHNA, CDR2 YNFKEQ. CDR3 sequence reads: CASSQDPPSGGASDTQYF. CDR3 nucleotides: TGTGCCAGCAGCCAAGACCCACCTAGCGGGGGGGCGTCAGATACGCAGTATTTT.

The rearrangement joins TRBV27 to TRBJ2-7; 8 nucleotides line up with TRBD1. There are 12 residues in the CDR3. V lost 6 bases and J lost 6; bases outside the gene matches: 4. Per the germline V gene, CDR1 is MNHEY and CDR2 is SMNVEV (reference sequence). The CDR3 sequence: CASSGQGGEQYF. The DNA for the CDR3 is TGTGCCAGCAGCGGACAGGGTGGCGAGCAGTACTTC.

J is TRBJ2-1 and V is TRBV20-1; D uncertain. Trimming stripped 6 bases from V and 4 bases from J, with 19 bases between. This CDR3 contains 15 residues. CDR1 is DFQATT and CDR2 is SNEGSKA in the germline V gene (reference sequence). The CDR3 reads CSARIRASSYNEQFF. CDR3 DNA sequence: TGCAGTGCCCGAATTAGGGCTTCTTCTTACAATGAGCAGTTCTTC.

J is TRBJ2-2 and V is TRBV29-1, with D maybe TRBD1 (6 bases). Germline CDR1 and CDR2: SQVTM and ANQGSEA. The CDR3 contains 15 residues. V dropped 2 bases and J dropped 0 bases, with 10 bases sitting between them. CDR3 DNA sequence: TGCAGCGTTGAAAGGGGGACGACGAACACCGGGGAGCTGTTTTTT. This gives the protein CSVERGTTNTGELFF.

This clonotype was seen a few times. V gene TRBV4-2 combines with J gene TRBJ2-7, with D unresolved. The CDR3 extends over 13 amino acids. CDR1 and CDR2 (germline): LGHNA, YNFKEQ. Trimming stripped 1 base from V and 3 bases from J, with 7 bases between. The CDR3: CASSQVGVYEQYF. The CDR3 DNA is TGTGCCAGCAGCCAAGTCGGTGTCTACGAGCAGTACTTC.

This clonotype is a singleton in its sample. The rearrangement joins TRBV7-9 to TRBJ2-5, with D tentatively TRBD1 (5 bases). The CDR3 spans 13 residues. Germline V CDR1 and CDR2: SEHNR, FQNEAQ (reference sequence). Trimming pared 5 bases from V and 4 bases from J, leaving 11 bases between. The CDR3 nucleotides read TGTGCCAGCAGCCGGTATGGGGCAGAGACCCAGTACTTC. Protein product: CASSRYGAETQYF. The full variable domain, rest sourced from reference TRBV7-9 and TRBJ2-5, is DTGVSQNPRHKITKRGQNVTFRCDPISEHNRLYWYRQTLGQGPEFLTYFQNEAQLEKSRLLSDRFSAERPKGSFSTLEIQRTEQGDSAMYLCASSRYGAETQYFGPGTRLLVL.

The CDR3 here is CSGGFPNEQFF. CDR3 sequence (DNA): TGCAGTGGTGGCTTCCCCAATGAGCAGTTCTTC. This chain uses TRBV20-1 with TRBJ2-1, with D unclear. The CDR3 spans 11 residues. V was clipped by 7 bases and J by 6 bases, with 10 bases between them. Per germline, CDR1 DFQATT and CDR2 SNEGSKA (reference sequence).

CDR3 region: CSVTGDSYEQYF. DNA of the CDR3: TGCAGCGTAACGGGAGATTCCTACGAGCAGTACTTC. The rearrangement links TRBV29-1 to TRBJ2-7; maybe TRBD2 (6 bases). Looked up from germline, CDR1 is SQVTM and CDR2 is ANQGSEA. This CDR3 comprises 12 residues. V was cut by 6 bases and J by 1 base, with 10 bases left in between.

The CDR3 DNA follows: TGTGCCAGCAGCCCGCGGGACGTAGCAGCCTACGAGCAGTACTTC. It encodes CASSPRDVAAYEQYF. The J gene is TRBJ2-7, the V gene TRBV11-2, with D perhaps matching TRBD2 (6 bases). The germline gives CDR1 SGHAT, CDR2 FQNNGV. The length of the CDR3 is 15 residues. The V gene lost 5 bases and the J gene lost 2 bases, with 16 bases spanning the gap.

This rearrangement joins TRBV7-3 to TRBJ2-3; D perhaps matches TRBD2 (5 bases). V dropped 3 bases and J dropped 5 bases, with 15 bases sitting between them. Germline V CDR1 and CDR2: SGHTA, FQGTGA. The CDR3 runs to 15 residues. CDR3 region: CASSFPGIGIDTQYF. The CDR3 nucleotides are TGTGCCAGCAGCTTCCCGGGGATTGGAATAGATACGCAGTATTTT.

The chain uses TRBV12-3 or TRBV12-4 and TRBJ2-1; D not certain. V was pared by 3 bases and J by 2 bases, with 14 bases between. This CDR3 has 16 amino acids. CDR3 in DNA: TGTGCCAGCAGTTTTTTTCCCCTATTGGCCTACAATGAGCAGTTCTTC. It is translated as CASSFFPLLAYNEQFF.

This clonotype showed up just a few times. CDR3 in DNA: TGTGCCAGCTCCCGGAGGGTGAGCTCCTACGAGCAGTACTTC. Amino acid sequence: CASSRRVSSYEQYF. The chain has TRBV27 and TRBJ2-7; a possible D gene is TRBD2 (6 bases). With 8 bases removed from V and 0 bases from J, the gap between germline ends came to 14 bases. Germline loops: CDR1 MNHEY, CDR2 SMNVEV (reference sequence). The CDR3 runs to 14 residues.

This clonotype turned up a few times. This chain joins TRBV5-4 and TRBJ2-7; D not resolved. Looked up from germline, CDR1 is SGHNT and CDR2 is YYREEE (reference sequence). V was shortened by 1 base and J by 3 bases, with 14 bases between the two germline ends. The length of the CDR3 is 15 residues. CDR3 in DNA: TGTGCCAGCAGCTTGAGGGAACCCTGGTACTACGAGCAGTACTTC. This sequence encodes CASSLREPWYYEQYF.

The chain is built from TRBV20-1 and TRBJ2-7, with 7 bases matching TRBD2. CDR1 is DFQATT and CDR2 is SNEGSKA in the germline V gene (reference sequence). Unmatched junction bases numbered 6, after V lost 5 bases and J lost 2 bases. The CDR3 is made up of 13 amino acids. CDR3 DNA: TGCAGTGCTGCGGCTAGCGGTCCCTACGAGCAGTACTTC. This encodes CSAAASGPYEQYF.

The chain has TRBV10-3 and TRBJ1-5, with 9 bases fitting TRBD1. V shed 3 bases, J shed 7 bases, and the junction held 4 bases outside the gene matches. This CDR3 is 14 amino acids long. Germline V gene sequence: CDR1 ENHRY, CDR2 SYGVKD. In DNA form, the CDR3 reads TGTGCCATCAGTGAACAGGGGGCGGGACAGCCCCAGCATTTT. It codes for CAISEQGAGQPQHF.

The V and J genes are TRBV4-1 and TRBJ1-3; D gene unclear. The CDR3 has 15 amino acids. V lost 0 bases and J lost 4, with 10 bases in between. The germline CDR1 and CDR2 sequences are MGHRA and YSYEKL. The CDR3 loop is CASSQDPDLGNTIYF. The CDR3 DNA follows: TGCGCCAGCAGCCAAGACCCCGACCTCGGAAACACCATATATTTT.

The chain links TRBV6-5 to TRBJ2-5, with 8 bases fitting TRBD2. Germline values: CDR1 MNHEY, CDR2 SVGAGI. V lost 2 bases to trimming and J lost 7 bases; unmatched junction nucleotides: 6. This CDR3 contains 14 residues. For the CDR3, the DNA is TGTGCCAGCAGTTACGCGGGGGGTTCGACGACCCAGTACTTC. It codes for CASSYAGGSTTQYF.

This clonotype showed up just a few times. The CDR3 DNA sequence: TGTGCCAGCACCAGGGAGGGAGGTTCCTACAATGAGCAGTTCTTC. Residues: CASTREGGSYNEQFF. This chain links TRBV9 with TRBJ2-1; 7 bases line up with TRBD2. From germline, CDR1 is SGDLS and CDR2 YYNGEE. The CDR3 is 15 amino acids. The J segment lost 1 base and the V segment lost 6 bases, leaving 7 bases of the junction unmatched.

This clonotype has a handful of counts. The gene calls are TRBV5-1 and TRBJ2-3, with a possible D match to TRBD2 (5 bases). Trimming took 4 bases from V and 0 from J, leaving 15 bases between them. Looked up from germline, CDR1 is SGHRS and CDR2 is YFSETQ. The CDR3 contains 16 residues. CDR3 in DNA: TGCGCCAGCAGCCTGCTAAGCGGCGCTAGCACAGATACGCAGTATTTT. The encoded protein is CASSLLSGASTDTQYF.

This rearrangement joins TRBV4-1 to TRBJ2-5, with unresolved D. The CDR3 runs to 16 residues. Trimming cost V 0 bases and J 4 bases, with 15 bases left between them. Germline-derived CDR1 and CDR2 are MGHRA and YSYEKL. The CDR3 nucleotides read TGCGCCAGCAGCCAAGATGGGCTGACTCTCCGAGAGACCCAGTACTTC. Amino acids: CASSQDGLTLRETQYF.

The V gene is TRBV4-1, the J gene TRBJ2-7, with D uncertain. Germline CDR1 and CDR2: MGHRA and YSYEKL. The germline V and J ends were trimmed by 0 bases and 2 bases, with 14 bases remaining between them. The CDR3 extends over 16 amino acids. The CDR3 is CASSQDLVRPTYEQYF. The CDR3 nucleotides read TGCGCCAGCAGCCAAGATCTGGTCAGGCCGACCTACGAGCAGTACTTC.

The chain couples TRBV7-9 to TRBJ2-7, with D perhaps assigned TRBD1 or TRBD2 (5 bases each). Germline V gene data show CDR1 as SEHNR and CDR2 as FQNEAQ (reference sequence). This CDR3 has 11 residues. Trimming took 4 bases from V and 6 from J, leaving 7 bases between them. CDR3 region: CASSWGSEQYF. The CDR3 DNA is TGTGCCAGCAGCTGGGGGTCCGAGCAGTACTTC.

CDR3 residues: CSARDFGQGADEQYF. CDR3 DNA: TGCAGTGCTAGAGATTTTGGACAGGGGGCCGACGAGCAGTACTTC. The V gene is TRBV20-1, the J gene TRBJ2-7; TRBD1 matches at 11 bases. Germline V gene sequence: CDR1 DFQATT, CDR2 SNEGSKA (reference sequence). The CDR3 is made up of 15 amino acids. Germline trimming cut 0 bases from V and 5 bases from J; bases unmatched to any gene: 6.

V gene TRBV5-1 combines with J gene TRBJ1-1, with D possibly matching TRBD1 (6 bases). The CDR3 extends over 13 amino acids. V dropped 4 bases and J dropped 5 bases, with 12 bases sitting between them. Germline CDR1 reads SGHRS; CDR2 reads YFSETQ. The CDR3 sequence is CASSGTRGTEAFF. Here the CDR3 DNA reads TGCGCCAGCAGCGGCACCAGGGGTACTGAAGCTTTCTTT.

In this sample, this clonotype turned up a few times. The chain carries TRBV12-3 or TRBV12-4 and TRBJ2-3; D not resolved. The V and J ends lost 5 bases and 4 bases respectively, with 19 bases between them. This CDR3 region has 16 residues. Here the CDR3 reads CASSPTVLPRADTQYF. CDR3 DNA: TGTGCCAGCAGTCCCACCGTTCTACCTAGGGCAGATACGCAGTATTTT.

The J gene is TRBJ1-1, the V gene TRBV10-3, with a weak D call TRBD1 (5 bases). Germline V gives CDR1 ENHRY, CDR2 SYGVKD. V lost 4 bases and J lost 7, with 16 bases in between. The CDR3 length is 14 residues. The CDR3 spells CAISAVGERNEAFF. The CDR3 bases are TGTGCCATCAGTGCCGTAGGGGAACGGAATGAAGCTTTCTTT.